The 24 T cell receptor beta chains below all came from one sample that was sequenced in a study of OX40 agonist ivuxolimab in advanced cancers. Profiling relied on immunoSEQ multiplex PCR, and the TCRdb table lists in-frame clones only, not all of them. This table holds roughly 51,000 clones, approximately 90% found once. The sample here was CD4+ or CD8+ T cells sorted from blood, taken in a trial of the OX40 agonist ivuxolimab. These receptors all stem from an adult with an advanced solid tumor such as melanoma, head and neck, liver or kidney cancer.

This clone was recorded a few times. The chain has TRBV6-1 and TRBJ1-5, with 8 bases identical to TRBD1. With 4 bases clipped from V and 3 bases from J, the junction kept 2 bases outside the gene matches. This CDR3 has 14 residues. Germline-derived CDR1 and CDR2 are MNHNS and SASEGT. The CDR3 loop is CASSGGQVNQPQHF. CDR3 DNA: TGTGCCAGCAGTGGGGGACAGGTCAATCAGCCCCAGCATTTT.

This chain uses TRBV4-1 with TRBJ2-7; weak D call: TRBD1 (6 bases). Per the germline V gene, CDR1 is MGHRA and CDR2 is YSYEKL. The CDR3 is 13 amino acids. The V end was cut by 0 bases, the J end by 3 bases, with 6 bases between. The CDR3: CASSQEQGYEQYF. The DNA of the CDR3 is TGCGCCAGCAGCCAAGAACAGGGCTACGAGCAGTACTTC.

V usage is TRBV6-1 and J usage is TRBJ1-5; D not certain. CDR3 length: 12 amino acids. Trimming took 1 base from V and 5 from J, leaving 3 bases between them. CDR1 and CDR2 (germline): MNHNS, SASEGT. The CDR3 nucleotides are TGTGCCAGCAGTGAAGTATATCAGCCCCAGCATTTT. Protein: CASSEVYQPQHF.

As DNA, the CDR3 is TGTGCCAGCAGACCGGGACAGCAAGAGACCCAGTACTTC. It encodes CASRPGQQETQYF. This chain uses TRBV27 with TRBJ2-5, with 7 bases lining up with TRBD1. The CDR3 contains 13 residues. Germline trimming cut 6 bases from V and 2 bases from J; bases unmatched to any gene: 3. Germline loops: CDR1 MNHEY, CDR2 SMNVEV (reference sequence).

This clone has a single count. The chain links TRBV4-1 to TRBJ2-5; TRBD1 agrees at 12 bases. Germline CDR1 MGHRA, CDR2 YSYEKL. The V gene end was trimmed by 2 bases and the J gene end by 5 bases; junction bases not matched to a gene: 6. The CDR3 runs 16 residues. The CDR3 DNA is TGCGCCAGCAGCCAAACCGGGACAGGGGGCATGGAGACCCAGTACTTC. It is translated as CASSQTGTGGMETQYF.

The chain links TRBV29-1 to TRBJ2-7; D might be TRBD1 or TRBD2, each matching 6 bases. Trimming pared 5 bases from V and 5 bases from J, leaving 16 bases between. CDR1 and CDR2 (germline): SQVTM, ANQGSEA. This CDR3 spans 13 amino acids. CDR3 sequence: CSVLRGARDEQYF. The CDR3 DNA reads TGCAGCGTTCTAAGGGGGGCGCGGGACGAGCAGTACTTC.

The gene calls are TRBV10-2 and TRBJ1-5; 10 positions match TRBD1. V lost 2 bases to trimming and J lost 5 bases; unmatched junction nucleotides: 6. There are 16 residues in the CDR3. Germline V CDR1 and CDR2: WSHSY, SAAADI. CDR3 amino acids: CASSERTGTGDQPQHF. The CDR3, as DNA: TGCGCCAGCAGTGAGCGTACCGGGACAGGGGATCAGCCCCAGCATTTT.

The rearrangement joins TRBV11-2 to TRBJ2-7; 9 bases match TRBD1. The CDR3 sequence is 14 residues long. Per the germline V gene, CDR1 is SGHAT and CDR2 is FQNNGV. Losses at the gene ends were 5 bases for V and 5 bases for J; bases not matched to a gene: 7. CDR3 protein: CASSPGTGYHEQYF. The CDR3 bases are TGTGCCAGCAGCCCCGGGACAGGGTACCACGAGCAGTACTTC.

The chain employs TRBV5-4 and TRBJ1-4; D unresolved. Germline V gene lookup returns CDR1 SGHNT and CDR2 YYREEE (reference sequence). The CDR3 contains 16 residues. V gave up 4 bases and J gave up 7 bases, with 20 bases separating them. CDR3 sequence (DNA): TGTGCCAGCAGCGACCCCGCCGCCGACGGAGGTGAAAAACTGTTTTTT. Protein: CASSDPAADGGEKLFF.

This chain joins TRBV30 and TRBJ2-1; no clear D. V lost 1 base and J 8 bases, leaving 6 bases between the germline ends. In germline, CDR1 is GTSNPN, CDR2 SVGIG (reference sequence). The CDR3 is 11 residues long. The CDR3 nucleotides read TGTGCCTGGAGTGCCCTAGATGAGCAGTTCTTC. Protein: CAWSALDEQFF.

This chain links TRBV2 with TRBJ2-2, with a weak D call TRBD1 (6 bases). CDR3 length: 13 amino acids. V lost 8 bases, J lost 4 bases, and 11 bases lay in between. From germline, CDR1 is SNHLY and CDR2 FYNNEI. The CDR3 region is CASGGQITGELFF. CDR3 bases: TGTGCCAGCGGCGGACAGATCACCGGGGAGCTGTTTTTT.

The chain uses TRBV18 and TRBJ2-3; 11 bases are shared with TRBD1. This CDR3 has 15 residues. After removal of 3 bases from V and 6 bases from J, the junction contained 5 bases not matched to a gene. Germline V CDR1 and CDR2: KGHSH, LQKENI. The CDR3 bases are TGTGCCAGCTCACCGAAGGACAGGGGGCAGGATACGCAGTATTTT. Protein: CASSPKDRGQDTQYF.

The chain carries TRBV13 and TRBJ2-7; 10 bases agree with TRBD2. Germline CDR1 PRHDT, CDR2 FYEKMQ (reference sequence). V dropped 1 base and J dropped 7; count of bases not matched to a gene: 7. The CDR3 length is 15 residues. The CDR3 sequence is CASSLDLAGVREQYF. The CDR3, as DNA: TGTGCCAGCAGCTTAGATCTAGCGGGGGTACGAGAGCAGTACTTC. The whole variable domain, remainder taken from reference TRBV13 and TRBJ2-7, is AAGVIQSPRHLIKEKRETATLKCYPIPRHDTVYWYQQGPGQDPQFLISFYEKMQSDKGSIPDRFSAQQFSDYHSELNMSSLELGDSALYFCASSLDLAGVREQYFGPGTRLTVT.

The J gene is TRBJ2-5, the V gene TRBV19; D unclear. The CDR3 contains 13 residues. The V end was cut by 5 bases, the J end by 2 bases, with 9 bases between. The germline CDR1 and CDR2 sequences are LNHDA and SQIVND (reference sequence). The CDR3 loop is CASSPMGQETQYF. As DNA, the CDR3 is TGTGCCAGTAGTCCAATGGGTCAAGAGACCCAGTACTTC.

The CDR3 spells CASSRGTQQETQYF. As DNA, the CDR3 is TGTGCCAGCAGCCGGGGGACACAGCAAGAGACCCAGTACTTC. This chain uses TRBV11-2 with TRBJ2-5, with D perhaps given as TRBD1 or TRBD2 (6 bases each). The germline V and J ends were trimmed by 5 bases and 2 bases, with 12 bases remaining between them. Germline V lookup: CDR1 SGHAT, CDR2 FQNNGV. The CDR3 totals 14 residues.

On this clone itself: Germline and junction disagree at one end, which may indicate a read error. This chain connects TRBV7-7 to TRBJ2-5; TRBD1 agrees at 9 bases. The CDR3 spans 13 residues. Germline lookup yields CDR1 SSHAT and CDR2 FNYEAQ (reference sequence). The DNA for the CDR3 is TGTGCTAGCAGCTGGGACAGGGAAGAGACCCAGTACTTC. Translation gives CASSWDREETQYF.

This clone was detected a few times. The chain employs TRBV2 and TRBJ1-4; D gene unclear. Trimming cost V 4 bases and J 4 bases, with 10 bases left between them. This CDR3 is 14 amino acids long. CDR1 is SNHLY, CDR2 FYNNEI, per germline. The CDR3: CASSVRSGNEKLFF. CDR3 nucleotides: TGTGCCAGCAGTGTGAGGAGCGGTAATGAAAAACTGTTTTTT.

The chain is built from TRBV2 and TRBJ1-5; no reliable D call. The V gene's germline CDR1 is SNHLY and CDR2 FYNNEI. This CDR3 has 14 amino acids. Deletions cut 2 bases from V and 4 bases from J, with 9 bases between. The DNA for the CDR3 is TGTGCCAGCAGTGAACTTGGGCCTAATCAGCCCCAGCATTTT. It is translated as CASSELGPNQPQHF. Full variable domain (outside the CDR3, taken from reference TRBV2 and TRBJ1-5): EPEVTQTPSHQVTQMGQEVILRCVPISNHLYFYWYRQILGQKVEFLVSFYNNEISEKSEIFDDQFSVERPDGSNFTLKIRSTKLEDSAMYFCASSELGPNQPQHFGDGTRLSIL.

The genes are TRBV7-2 and TRBJ1-3, with no clear D. The germline V gene encodes CDR1 SGHTA and CDR2 FQGNSA. Deletions cut 3 bases from V and 8 bases from J, with 14 bases between. This CDR3 comprises 14 residues. CDR3 amino acids: CASSFDGPRDTIYF. For the CDR3, the DNA is TGTGCCAGCAGCTTTGACGGGCCCCGGGACACCATATATTTT. Based on the CDR3 plus reference TRBV7-2 and TRBJ1-3, the full variable domain is GAGVSQSPSNKVTEKGKDVELRCDPISGHTALYWYRQSLGQGLEFLIYFQGNSAPDKSGLPSDRFSAERTGGSVSTLTIQRTQQEDSAVYLCASSFDGPRDTIYFGEGSWLTVV.

The rearrangement uses TRBV27 and TRBJ1-2, with 8 bases aligning to TRBD1. The CDR3 is 13 amino acids. Germline V gives CDR1 MNHEY, CDR2 SMNVEV (reference sequence). The trim removed 5 bases at V and 8 bases at J, leaving 7 bases unmatched. The CDR3 loop reads CASSTWTGLGYTF. DNA for the CDR3: TGTGCCAGCAGTACATGGACAGGGTTGGGCTACACCTTC.

J is TRBJ1-2 and V is TRBV6-1; D remains ambiguous. The ends were cut back, 6 bases at V and 5 bases at J, with 13 bases in the middle. CDR1 MNHNS and CDR2 SASEGT come from the germline V gene. The CDR3 runs to 13 residues. The CDR3 is CASSARSLYGYTF. The CDR3 nucleotides are TGTGCCAGCAGCGCGCGATCCCTTTATGGCTACACCTTC.

The rearrangement links TRBV2 to TRBJ2-5; no clear D. Trimming took off 4 bases at V and 4 bases at J, with 7 bases between the two ends. The CDR3 extends over 12 amino acids. CDR1 SNHLY and CDR2 FYNNEI come from the germline V gene. The CDR3 sequence is CASSVKGETQYF. CDR3 DNA sequence: TGTGCCAGCAGTGTGAAGGGAGAGACCCAGTACTTC. Full variable domain (remainder filled in from reference TRBV2 and TRBJ2-5): EPEVTQTPSHQVTQMGQEVILRCVPISNHLYFYWYRQILGQKVEFLVSFYNNEISEKSEIFDDQFSVERPDGSNFTLKIRSTKLEDSAMYFCASSVKGETQYFGPGTRLLVL.

This rearrangement joins TRBV7-2 to TRBJ2-3; perhaps TRBD1 as D (6 bases). The CDR3 has 14 residues. From germline, CDR1 is SGHTA and CDR2 FQGNSA. V lost 5 bases to trimming and J lost 2 bases, with 11 bases between them. The CDR3 sequence is CASSLQGTTDTQYF. CDR3 coding DNA: TGTGCCAGCAGCCTACAGGGAACCACAGATACGCAGTATTTT. The entire variable domain, with the rest obtained from reference TRBV7-2 and TRBJ2-3, is as follows: GAGVSQSPSNKVTEKGKDVELRCDPISGHTALYWYRQSLGQGLEFLIYFQGNSAPDKSGLPSDRFSAERTGGSVSTLTIQRTQQEDSAVYLCASSLQGTTDTQYFGPGTRLTVL.

This chain joins TRBV6-5 and TRBJ1-1, with D possibly being TRBD1 (6 bases). The CDR3 runs 15 residues. V lost 8 bases and J lost 2, with 18 bases in between. The germline V gene has CDR1 MNHEY and CDR2 SVGAGI. CDR3 amino acids: CASAPGTYINTEAFF. The CDR3 DNA sequence: TGTGCCAGCGCACCCGGGACATACATAAACACTGAAGCTTTCTTT.